A single sample is the source of the 21 T cell receptor beta chains below, sequenced in a study of shared clonotypes between healthy human individuals. Using immunoSEQ multiplex PCR, the repertoire was profiled, and TCRdb retains in-frame clones only, with some absent. This sample has some 470,000 clones, with over 65% found just once. The sequenced material came from PBMCs. The origin of the receptors is a woman in her thirties or forties in good health. Some clones in this sample may be carry-over from other donors' samples.

V is TRBV28 and J is TRBJ1-5, with TRBD1 matching over 7 bases. The CDR3 runs to 14 residues. The junction had 8 bases not matched to a gene; V was cut back by 6 bases and J by 6 bases. The germline V gene encodes CDR1 MDHEN and CDR2 SYDVKM. The CDR3 DNA sequence: TGTGCCAGCAGCTCCGACAGGGTTGGTCAGCCCCAGCATTTT. Its translation is CASSSDRVGQPQHF.

This clone was seen a single time. The J gene is TRBJ2-3, the V gene TRBV5-1; TRBD2 agrees at 8 bases. CDR1 and CDR2 (germline): SGHRS, YFSETQ. With 0 bases clipped from V and 6 bases from J, the junction kept 6 bases outside the gene matches. The CDR3 contains 15 residues. The CDR3 loop reads CASSLVGRAADTQYF. The CDR3, as DNA: TGCGCCAGCAGCTTGGTCGGGAGGGCCGCGGATACGCAGTATTTT. Full variable domain (rest looked up from reference TRBV5-1 and TRBJ2-3): KAGVTQTPRYLIKTRGQQVTLSCSPISGHRSVSWYQQTPGQGLQFLFEYFSETQRNKGNFPGRFSGRQFSNSRSEMNVSTLELGDSALYLCASSLVGRAADTQYFGPGTRLTVL.

As regards this clone: A far larger clone is only one base removed, so a read error is likely. At the DNA level, this CDR3 is encoded by other sequences in the same sample as well. The rearrangement joins TRBV5-1 to TRBJ2-7; 14 bases are a match to TRBD2. The CDR3 is 14 residues long. Germline CDR1 reads SGHRS; CDR2 reads YFSETQ. Trimming at V came to 4 bases and at J to 7 bases, leaving 4 bases not matched to a gene. The chain's CDR3 is CASSGTSGSREQYF. CDR3 bases: TGCGCCAGCAGCGGGACTAGCGGGAGTCGTGAGCAGTACTTC.

Concerning this clone: Other DNA sequences in this sample translate to the same CDR3. The chain combines TRBV18 with TRBJ1-1; perhaps TRBD1 as D (5 bases). With 4 bases removed from V and 3 bases from J, the gap between germline ends came to 9 bases. The CDR3 has 13 residues. Germline V gene sequence: CDR1 KGHSH, CDR2 LQKENI. CDR3 DNA sequence: TGTGCCAGCTCACAGGGGAGGGACACTGAAGCTTTCTTT. Encoded protein: CASSQGRDTEAFF. Together with reference TRBV18 and TRBJ1-1, the CDR3 gives the full variable domain: NAGVMQNPRHLVRRRGQEARLRCSPMKGHSHVYWYRQLPEEGLKFMVYLQKENIIDESGMPKERFSAEFPKEGPSILRIQQVVRGDSAAYFCASSQGRDTEAFFGQGTRLTVV.

Only one count was recorded for this clone. Other DNA variants within this sample encode the same CDR3. The chain has TRBV18 and TRBJ1-4; D is perhaps TRBD1 (5 bases). The CDR3 is made up of 14 amino acids. Germline lookup yields CDR1 KGHSH and CDR2 LQKENI. V was shortened by 1 base and J by 5 bases, with 8 bases between the two germline ends. For the CDR3, the DNA is TGTGCCAGCTCACCACAGGGGCAAAATGAAAAACTGTTTTTT. Its translation is CASSPQGQNEKLFF. Drawing the rest from reference TRBV18 and TRBJ1-4, the complete variable domain is NAGVMQNPRHLVRRRGQEARLRCSPMKGHSHVYWYRQLPEEGLKFMVYLQKENIIDESGMPKERFSAEFPKEGPSILRIQQVVRGDSAAYFCASSPQGQNEKLFFGSGTQLSVL.

This CDR3 reads CASSSGQEDQPQHF. CDR3 nucleotides: TGTGCCAGCTCATCTGGACAGGAGGATCAGCCCCAGCATTTT. The V call is TRBV18, the J call TRBJ1-5; the match to TRBD1 covers 7 bases. This CDR3 contains 14 residues. The germline V gene encodes CDR1 KGHSH and CDR2 LQKENI. After removal of 5 bases from V and 5 bases from J, the junction contained 6 bases not matched to a gene.

This chain uses TRBV6-1 with TRBJ1-1; D gene ambiguous. Trimming cost V 7 bases and J 4 bases, with 13 bases left between them. CDR3 length: 13 residues. CDR1 is MNHNS and CDR2 is SASEGT in the germline V gene. The CDR3 coding sequence is TGTGCCAGCATGAGGGAAGTGGGCACTGAAGCTTTCTTT. Translation gives CASMREVGTEAFF.

The chain links TRBV5-1 to TRBJ2-3; the match to TRBD2 covers 9 bases. With V trimmed by 4 bases and J by 4 bases, 4 bases remained unmatched. The germline V gene has CDR1 SGHRS and CDR2 YFSETQ. This CDR3 contains 14 residues. CDR3 coding DNA: TGCGCCAGCAGCGTAGCGGGAGTCCCAGATACGCAGTATTTT. Its translation: CASSVAGVPDTQYF. Combining the CDR3 with reference TRBV5-1 and TRBJ2-3 gives the whole variable domain KAGVTQTPRYLIKTRGQQVTLSCSPISGHRSVSWYQQTPGQGLQFLFEYFSETQRNKGNFPGRFSGRQFSNSRSEMNVSTLELGDSALYLCASSVAGVPDTQYFGPGTRLTVL.

This clone was observed many times. The genes are TRBV10-2 and TRBJ2-1; 11 bases match TRBD2. The CDR3 runs to 12 residues. Trimming removed 6 bases from V and 13 bases from J; junction bases left unmatched: 5. From germline, CDR1 is WSHSY and CDR2 SAAADI. The CDR3 here is CASSKLAGVQFF. CDR3 coding DNA: TGCGCCAGCAGCAAACTAGCGGGAGTACAGTTCTTC.

This chain uses TRBV7-6 with TRBJ1-1; weak D call: TRBD1 (5 bases). The V end lost 4 bases, the J end lost 5 bases, and 8 bases lay between the germline ends. This CDR3 is 12 amino acids long. The germline V gene has CDR1 SGHVS and CDR2 FNYEAQ. This CDR3 is CASSWDGTEAFF. Here the CDR3 DNA reads TGTGCCAGCAGCTGGGACGGAACTGAAGCTTTCTTT.

The chain joins TRBV5-1 to TRBJ1-3; D remains ambiguous. The V and J ends lost 4 bases and 4 bases respectively, with 9 bases between them. CDR3 length: 13 residues. The V gene's germline CDR1 is SGHRS and CDR2 YFSETQ. The CDR3 reads CASSNGPGNTIYF. CDR3 in DNA: TGCGCCAGCAGCAACGGACCGGGAAACACCATATATTTT.

The chain uses TRBV19 and TRBJ1-1; the match to TRBD1 covers 8 bases. The CDR3 is 14 residues long. V was clipped by 7 bases and J by 6 bases; unmatched bases: 10. Germline V lookup: CDR1 LNHDA, CDR2 SQIVND (reference sequence). The CDR3 region has the DNA TGTGCCAGTACCAGGACAGGGTTAGTCCCTGAAGCTTTCTTT. Residues: CASTRTGLVPEAFF. Combining the CDR3 with reference TRBV19 and TRBJ1-1 gives the whole variable domain DGGITQSPKYLFRKEGQNVTLSCEQNLNHDAMYWYRQDPGQGLRLIYYSQIVNDFQKGDIAEGYSVSREKKESFPLTVTSAQKNPTAFYLCASTRTGLVPEAFFGQGTRLTVV.

The rearrangement links TRBV9 to TRBJ2-1; D remains ambiguous. From germline, CDR1 is SGDLS and CDR2 YYNGEE. This CDR3 comprises 13 residues. Trimming removed 3 bases from V and 8 bases from J, with 12 bases in between. For the CDR3, the DNA is TGTGCCAGCAGCGCCCCGTTGGCGGATGAGCAGTTCTTC. This encodes CASSAPLADEQFF.

The chain combines TRBV19 with TRBJ2-5; either TRBD1 or TRBD2 may fit D (7 bases each). The CDR3 covers 15 residues. From germline, CDR1 is LNHDA and CDR2 SQIVND (reference sequence). V shed 3 bases and J shed 3 bases, with 14 bases lying between them. The CDR3 loop reads CASSMGRGLKETQYF. DNA for the CDR3: TGTGCCAGTAGTATGGGGAGGGGGCTCAAAGAGACCCAGTACTTC.

This clone was observed a few times. The chain couples TRBV9 to TRBJ1-2; weak D call: TRBD1 (5 bases). This CDR3 is built from 14 residues. Trimming cost V 5 bases and J 6 bases, with 17 bases left between them. From germline, CDR1 is SGDLS and CDR2 YYNGEE. This CDR3 is CASRGDGRGDGYTF. The CDR3 region has the DNA TGTGCCAGCAGAGGGGACGGGCGAGGGGATGGCTACACCTTC.

The J gene is TRBJ1-5, the V gene TRBV28; TRBD1 aligns across 7 bases. The germline V gene encodes CDR1 MDHEN and CDR2 SYDVKM. V shed 6 bases, J shed 0 bases, and the junction held 8 bases outside the gene matches. The CDR3 runs 16 residues. The CDR3 reads CASRWTGLYSNQPQHF. Here the CDR3 DNA reads TGTGCCAGCAGATGGACAGGCCTTTATAGCAATCAGCCCCAGCATTTT.

This clone came up once. V usage is TRBV28 and J usage is TRBJ2-7; TRBD1 agrees at 8 bases. Germline values: CDR1 MDHEN, CDR2 SYDVKM. Trimming at V came to 5 bases and at J to 3 bases, leaving 6 bases not matched to a gene. The CDR3 is 14 residues long. CDR3 nucleotide sequence: TGTGCCAGCAGTCAGGACAGGGAGGTCTACGAGCAGTACTTC. Translating gives CASSQDREVYEQYF.

This CDR3 is CSVVGDTFSGNTIYF. DNA for the CDR3: TGCAGCGTTGTTGGGGACACCTTCTCTGGAAACACCATATATTTT. V is TRBV29-1 and J is TRBJ1-3; maybe TRBD1 (6 bases). This CDR3 spans 15 amino acids. Germline CDR1 SQVTM, CDR2 ANQGSEA. The V gene lost 4 bases and the J gene lost 0 bases, with 13 bases spanning the gap.

V gene TRBV30 combines with J gene TRBJ2-5; the D is unclear. Germline CDR1 and CDR2: GTSNPN and SVGIG (reference sequence). CDR3 length: 13 amino acids. Trimming took 1 base from V and 0 from J, leaving 6 bases between them. The DNA for the CDR3 is TGTGCCTGGAGTGGTTCCAACCAAGAGACCCAGTACTTC. Translated: CAWSGSNQETQYF.

The chain couples TRBV18 to TRBJ2-5; 8 nucleotides line up with TRBD1. Germline V gene data show CDR1 as KGHSH and CDR2 as LQKENI. V gave up 5 bases and J gave up 2 bases; unmatched junction bases: 4. The CDR3 has 14 amino acids. In DNA, the CDR3 is TGTGCCAGCTCATTGACAGGGGATCAAGAGACCCAGTACTTC. Its protein is CASSLTGDQETQYF.

This sequence joins TRBV7-9 and TRBJ2-7; TRBD1 might be the D (6 bases). The germline V gene has CDR1 SEHNR and CDR2 FQNEAQ (reference sequence). The V end lost 1 base, the J end lost 4 bases, and 17 bases lay between the germline ends. This CDR3 has 16 residues. The CDR3 bases are TGTGCCAGCAGCTTAGATGCGACAGGAGTTTTTTACGAGCAGTACTTC. Protein: CASSLDATGVFYEQYF.